This is a list of T cell receptor beta chains from one sample in a study of response to subunit inactivated influenza vaccine. TCRdb re-analysed the RT-PCR reads in MiXCR, keeping a single row per CDR3 protein. The sample holds about 540,000 distinct CDR3 sequences, around 25% seen once. Separately, the same data were catalogued under a study of T cells expressing NK-cell markers.

The sample consisted of CD4+ T cells sorted from PBMCs, taken 12 days after vaccination. Every receptor here comes from a man in his fifties or sixties who received an inactivated influenza vaccine. Both conserved end residues are part of each CDR3. The D gene is left open where the match is weak. Not every row has a clone size; where given, it reads once, few, many or a size class.

j_call,cdr3_length,clone_size,v_call,d_call,cdr3_aa,cdr3_nt
TRBJ2-1,13,many,TRBV7-2,NA,CASSLPTDNELFF,TGTGCCAGCAGCCTCCCTACAGACAATGAGCTGTTCTTC
TRBJ2-7,13,few,TRBV7-8,NA,CASSLALEYEQYF,TGTGCCAGCAGCTTAGCGTTGGAGTACGAGCAGTACTTC
TRBJ2-7,13,few,TRBV12-3/TRBV12-4,TRBD1,CASRRTGDYEQYF,TGTGCCAGCAGAAGGACAGGGGACTACGAGCAGTACTTC
TRBJ2-7,14,few,TRBV7-2,TRBD1,CASTSGTGTYEQYF,TGTGCCAGCACCTCCGGGACAGGGACCTACGAGCAGTACTTC
TRBJ2-5,19,NA,TRBV4-2,TRBD2,CASSHPRSGTSRRGETQYF,TGTGCCAGCAGCCATCCACGATCAGGGACTAGCCGGCGGGGAGAGACCCAGTACTTC
TRBJ2-6,17,few,TRBV5-4,NA,CASSLNALSSGANVLTF,TGTGCCAGCAGCTTAAACGCTCTCTCCTCTGGGGCCAACGTCCTGACTTTC
TRBJ1-1,13,few,TRBV20-1,NA,CSARVPGETEAFF,TGCAGTGCTAGAGTTCCAGGAGAGACTGAAGCTTTCTTT
TRBJ1-5,16,NA,TRBV4-2,NA,CASSQGSAVGNQPQHF,TGTGCCAGCAGCCAAGGATCGGCAGTTGGCAATCAGCCCCAGCATTTT
TRBJ2-1,16,NA,TRBV9,TRBD1,CASSPLGQGTGNEQFF,TGTGCCAGCAGCCCTCTGGGACAGGGGACAGGGAATGAGCAGTTCTTC
TRBJ1-6,15,NA,TRBV6-1,NA,CASSGGAASNSPLHF,TGTGCCAGCAGTGGGGGCGCAGCCTCTAATTCACCCCTCCACTTT
TRBJ2-4,11,NA,TRBV5-6,NA,CASSLAGIQYF,TGTGCCAGCAGCTTAGCGGGCATTCAGTACTTC
TRBJ1-2,17,many,TRBV12-3/TRBV12-4,NA,CASTQSLGNYHNYGYTF,TGTGCCAGCACCCAAAGTTTAGGAAATTATCATAACTATGGCTACACCTTC
TRBJ1-6,13,NA,TRBV13,NA,CASSSRNVSPLHF,TGTGCCAGCAGCTCCAGGAATGTTTCACCCCTCCACTTT
TRBJ1-1,12,NA,TRBV29-1,NA,CSVEPGISEAFF,TGCAGCGTTGAACCGGGAATTTCTGAAGCTTTCTTT
TRBJ2-7,15,few,TRBV3-1,NA,CASSQDQGSSYEQYF,TGTGCCAGCAGCCAAGATCAGGGCAGCTCCTACGAGCAGTACTTC
TRBJ2-5,13,NA,TRBV10-2,TRBD2,CASSDSGAETQYF,TGCGCCAGCAGTGATAGCGGGGCAGAGACCCAGTACTTC
TRBJ2-7,14,few,TRBV28,TRBD2,CASSASGRGNEQYF,TGTGCCAGCAGTGCTAGCGGGAGGGGGAACGAGCAGTACTTC
TRBJ1-5,14,few,TRBV24-1,NA,CATSDWNSNQPQHF,TGTGCCACCAGTGATTGGAACAGCAATCAGCCCCAGCATTTT
TRBJ1-2,15,NA,TRBV20-1,NA,CSASPTEGGNYGYTF,TGCAGTGCTAGTCCCACCGAGGGCGGAAACTATGGCTACACCTTC
TRBJ2-5,14,few,TRBV5-6,NA,CASSWGTTPETQYF,TGTGCCAGCAGCTGGGGGACGACCCCAGAGACCCAGTACTTC
TRBJ1-5,15,NA,TRBV7-2,NA,CASSSWSGGNQPQHF,TGTGCCAGCAGCTCGTGGAGCGGAGGCAATCAGCCCCAGCATTTT
TRBJ2-7,15,NA,TRBV10-3,TRBD1,CATTYQGQSSYEQYF,TGTGCCACCACGTACCAGGGACAGTCATCCTACGAGCAGTACTTC
TRBJ2-3,15,NA,TRBV5-1,TRBD1,CASSFWDRDTDTQYF,TGCGCCAGCAGCTTCTGGGACAGGGACACAGATACGCAGTATTTT
TRBJ2-3,14,NA,TRBV7-2,NA,CASSLARDRDTQYF,TGTGCCAGCAGCTTAGCGCGGGACAGAGATACGCAGTATTTT
TRBJ1-4,14,NA,TRBV12-3/TRBV12-4,NA,CASSLGTPGEKLFF,TGTGCCAGCAGCCTCGGGACCCCCGGCGAAAAACTGTTTTTT
TRBJ2-1,15,few,TRBV7-9,TRBD2,CASSYDGTRLTEQFF,TGTGCCAGCAGCTATGATGGGACTAGGCTTACTGAGCAGTTCTTC
TRBJ2-7,14,NA,TRBV28,NA,CASSSTGPLSEQYF,TGTGCCAGCAGTTCGACAGGCCCACTATCGGAGCAGTACTTC
TRBJ2-1,13,NA,TRBV19,NA,CASSSTAYNEQFF,TGTGCCAGTAGTTCGACGGCGTACAATGAGCAGTTCTTC
TRBJ2-3,15,NA,TRBV7-2,NA,CASSLRVLGTDTQYF,TGTGCCAGCAGCCTGAGGGTACTCGGCACAGATACGCAGTATTTT
TRBJ2-7,15,few,TRBV20-1,TRBD2,CSARDPAGGAREQYF,TGCAGTGCTAGAGATCCGGCGGGAGGGGCTCGGGAGCAGTACTTC
TRBJ2-3,14,NA,TRBV29-1,NA,CSVSLRSSTDTQYF,TGCAGCGTTAGTTTGAGGAGTAGCACAGATACGCAGTATTTT
TRBJ1-3,14,few,TRBV10-2,NA,CASSEVYSGNTIYF,TGCGCCAGCAGTGAAGTGTACTCTGGAAACACCATATATTTT
TRBJ2-2,14,few,TRBV5-1,TRBD2,CASRAGRNTGELFF,TGCGCCAGCAGAGCGGGGCGAAACACCGGGGAGCTGTTTTTT
TRBJ2-1,16,NA,TRBV10-3,NA,CAISTLALGSYNEQFF,TGTGCCATCAGCACCTTAGCACTAGGCTCCTACAATGAGCAGTTCTTC
TRBJ2-5,13,NA,TRBV18,TRBD2,CASSRTSGETQYF,TGTGCCAGCTCACGCACTAGCGGAGAGACCCAGTACTTC
TRBJ1-2,14,NA,TRBV20-1,TRBD1,CSARYRGQNYGYTF,TGCAGTGCTAGGTACAGGGGCCAGAACTATGGCTACACCTTC
TRBJ2-5,14,few,TRBV7-8,NA,CASSLGVVGETQYF,TGTGCCAGCAGCTTAGGGGTAGTGGGAGAGACCCAGTACTTC
TRBJ2-2,15,NA,TRBV15,TRBD1,CATSRGTGGTGELFF,TGTGCCACCAGCAGGGGGACAGGGGGGACCGGGGAGCTGTTTTTT
TRBJ1-1,14,NA,TRBV7-2,TRBD1,CASSRWTGKAEAFF,TGTGCCAGCAGCAGGTGGACAGGGAAGGCTGAAGCTTTCTTT
TRBJ2-5,12,many,TRBV12-3/TRBV12-4,NA,CASSSPLGTQYF,TGTGCCAGCAGTTCCCCATTAGGAACCCAGTACTTC